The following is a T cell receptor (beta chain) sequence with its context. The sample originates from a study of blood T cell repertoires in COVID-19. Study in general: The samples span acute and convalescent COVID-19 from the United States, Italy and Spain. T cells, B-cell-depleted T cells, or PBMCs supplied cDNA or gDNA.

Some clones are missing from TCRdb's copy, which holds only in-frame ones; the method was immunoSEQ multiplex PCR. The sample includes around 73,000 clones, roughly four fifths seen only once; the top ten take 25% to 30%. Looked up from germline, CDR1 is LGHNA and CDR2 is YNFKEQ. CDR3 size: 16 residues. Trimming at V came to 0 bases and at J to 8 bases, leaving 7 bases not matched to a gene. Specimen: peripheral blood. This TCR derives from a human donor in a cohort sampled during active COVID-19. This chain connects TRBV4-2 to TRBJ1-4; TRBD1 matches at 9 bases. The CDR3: CASSQDTGQGWEKLFF. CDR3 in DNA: TGTGCCAGCAGCCAAGATACCGGACAGGGGTGGGAAAAACTGTTTTTT.